Shown below are 17 T cell receptor beta chains from a single sample sequenced in a study of identifying expanded T cells in peripheral blood. Profiled with immunoSEQ multiplex PCR; TCRdb holds only in-frame clones, not every one. Altogether around 95,000 clones are present, over 70% being singletons, with the ten largest covering around 5%. Sequencing used blood. The origin of the receptors is a person aged 18 to 70 in good health.

The chain combines TRBV6-1 with TRBJ1-2, with D hard to call. Germline CDR1 reads MNHNS; CDR2 reads SASEGT. The length of the CDR3 is 15 residues. V lost 3 bases to trimming and J lost 8 bases, with 19 bases between them. The CDR3 nucleotides read TGTGCCAGCAGTGACTATGAACAGTTACGGCGAGGCTACACCTTC. Its translation: CASSDYEQLRRGYTF.

V and J are TRBV4-2 and TRBJ1-1; 8 bases agree with TRBD1. With V trimmed by 5 bases and J by 0 bases, 2 bases remained unmatched. The CDR3 consists of 14 residues. Germline V lookup: CDR1 LGHNA, CDR2 YNFKEQ. The DNA of the CDR3 is TGTGCCAGCAGCGAGGGACAGGTGAACACTGAAGCTTTCTTT. Its translation: CASSEGQVNTEAFF.

The chain employs TRBV5-4 and TRBJ2-2, with 9 bases aligning to TRBD2. Germline-derived CDR1 and CDR2 are SGHNT and YYREEE (reference sequence). This CDR3 has 16 residues. Trimming cost V 2 bases and J 3 bases; bases outside gene matches: 5. Here the CDR3 DNA reads TGTGCCAGCAGCTTAAGAGGCGGGGGGGACACCGGGGAGCTGTTTTTT. This gives the protein CASSLRGGGDTGELFF.

The rearrangement links TRBV27 to TRBJ2-5; D unresolved. CDR1 MNHEY and CDR2 SMNVEV come from the germline V gene (reference sequence). The CDR3 has 13 residues. Deletions cut 0 bases from V and 2 bases from J, with 4 bases between. CDR3 region: CASSLSRQETQYF. The CDR3 DNA reads as TGTGCCAGCAGTTTATCGAGACAAGAGACCCAGTACTTC.

The genes are TRBV7-9 and TRBJ2-7; D unclear. V lost 1 base and J lost 6, with 13 bases in between. CDR1 and CDR2 from the germline V gene are SEHNR and FQNEAQ (reference sequence). This CDR3 region has 14 residues. DNA for the CDR3: TGTGCCAGCAGCTTAGGCGGCAGAACCCTCGAGCAGTACTTC. It encodes CASSLGGRTLEQYF.

CDR3 nucleotide sequence: TGTGCCAGCAGCCCAGGGGTTGGGACTCTGGAGACCCAGTACTTC. Its translation: CASSPGVGTLETQYF. The rearrangement uses TRBV11-1 and TRBJ2-5, with D tentatively TRBD1 or TRBD2 (6 bases each). CDR3 length equals 15 residues. The ends were cut back, 5 bases at V and 5 bases at J, with 18 bases in the middle. Germline lookup yields CDR1 SGHAT and CDR2 FQDESV (reference sequence).

V usage is TRBV2 and J usage is TRBJ1-2; D uncertain. The V gene lost 2 bases and the J gene lost 4 bases, with 11 bases spanning the gap. The CDR3 totals 14 residues. Per the germline V gene, CDR1 is SNHLY and CDR2 is FYNNEI. The CDR3 bases are TGTGCCAGCAGTGAACCAGTTTTAAGCTATGGCTACACCTTC. Residues: CASSEPVLSYGYTF. The whole variable domain, remainder taken from reference TRBV2 and TRBJ1-2, is EPEVTQTPSHQVTQMGQEVILRCVPISNHLYFYWYRQILGQKVEFLVSFYNNEISEKSEIFDDQFSVERPDGSNFTLKIRSTKLEDSAMYFCASSEPVLSYGYTFGSGTRLTVV.

The chain is built from TRBV9 and TRBJ2-2; TRBD2 matches 9 bases. Per the germline V gene, CDR1 is SGDLS and CDR2 is YYNGEE. This CDR3 has 16 amino acids. After removal of 4 bases from V and 4 bases from J, the junction contained 8 bases not matched to a gene. The CDR3 DNA follows: TGTGCCAGCAGCTTGATAGCGGGAGATGTCACCGGGGAGCTGTTTTTT. Amino acids: CASSLIAGDVTGELFF.

The chain employs TRBV7-9 and TRBJ1-1; tentative D call: TRBD1 (6 bases). V lost 2 bases to trimming and J lost 0 bases, with 16 bases between them. Germline CDR1 reads SEHNR; CDR2 reads FQNEAQ (reference sequence). This CDR3 contains 17 residues. DNA for the CDR3: TGTGCCAGCAGCTTATTCCCCGAGGGGGTAGTGAACACTGAAGCTTTCTTT. Protein product: CASSLFPEGVVNTEAFF.

The chain joins TRBV7-2 to TRBJ1-5, with D unresolved. Trimming left V 4 bases short and J 4 bases short, with 8 bases between. This CDR3 spans 13 amino acids. Germline CDR1 is SGHTA and CDR2 is FQGNSA. CDR3 coding DNA: TGTGCCAGCAGCTCCGGTAGGAATCAGCCCCAGCATTTT. This sequence encodes CASSSGRNQPQHF. The full variable domain, rest sourced from reference TRBV7-2 and TRBJ1-5, is GAGVSQSPSNKVTEKGKDVELRCDPISGHTALYWYRQSLGQGLEFLIYFQGNSAPDKSGLPSDRFSAERTGGSVSTLTIQRTQQEDSAVYLCASSSGRNQPQHFGDGTRLSIL.

The chain employs TRBV10-3 and TRBJ2-1, with 14 bases aligning to TRBD2. V was clipped by 4 bases and J by 0 bases; unmatched bases: 5. From germline, CDR1 is ENHRY and CDR2 SYGVKD. This CDR3 comprises 18 residues. CDR3 loop: CAISAGTSGGPSYNEQFF. CDR3 coding DNA: TGTGCCATCAGTGCCGGGACTAGCGGGGGCCCCTCCTACAATGAGCAGTTCTTC.

The V and J genes are TRBV5-1 and TRBJ2-7; D gene unclear. V lost 0 bases and J 1 base, leaving 14 bases between the germline ends. The CDR3 extends over 16 amino acids. CDR1 is SGHRS, CDR2 YFSETQ, per germline. DNA for the CDR3: TGCGCCAGCAGCTTGGGCACAGCAGGCCCTTCCTACGAGCAGTACTTC. Its translation: CASSLGTAGPSYEQYF. Looking up the rest from reference TRBV5-1 and TRBJ2-7 gives the full variable domain: KAGVTQTPRYLIKTRGQQVTLSCSPISGHRSVSWYQQTPGQGLQFLFEYFSETQRNKGNFPGRFSGRQFSNSRSEMNVSTLELGDSALYLCASSLGTAGPSYEQYFGPGTRLTVT.

The chain recombines TRBV4-1 with TRBJ1-6; 7 positions agree with TRBD1. In germline, CDR1 is MGHRA, CDR2 YSYEKL. Trimming removed 3 bases from V and 13 bases from J; junction bases left unmatched: 12. The CDR3 loop spans 15 amino acids. CDR3 nucleotides: TGCGCCAGCAGCCAGATGGGACAGCTTGCTGGGCCCCTCCACTTT. It encodes CASSQMGQLAGPLHF.

This chain joins TRBV19 and TRBJ1-3; possible D gene TRBD1, 5 bases. This CDR3 has 14 amino acids. Trimming took off 7 bases at V and 0 bases at J, with 10 bases between the two ends. Germline V CDR1 and CDR2: LNHDA, SQIVND (reference sequence). The CDR3 DNA reads as TGTGCCAGTACTGTGACAGTCTCTGGAAACACCATATATTTT. This sequence encodes CASTVTVSGNTIYF.

The chain has TRBV5-4 and TRBJ2-1, with 9 bases matching TRBD2. Germline CDR1 reads SGHNT; CDR2 reads YYREEE (reference sequence). The length of the CDR3 is 14 residues. J was trimmed by 4 bases and V by 6 bases; bases with no gene match: 5. The CDR3 nucleotides read TGTGCCAGCACCCTGGGACTAGCTTACAATGAGCAGTTCTTC. Its protein is CASTLGLAYNEQFF. Supplemented by reference TRBV5-4 and TRBJ2-1, the full variable domain reads ETGVTQSPTHLIKTRGQQVTLRCSSQSGHNTVSWYQQALGQGPQFIFQYYREEENGRGNFPPRFSGLQFPNYSSELNVNALELDDSALYLCASTLGLAYNEQFFGPGTRLTVL.

As DNA, the CDR3 is TGTGCCAGCAGCTTATACCTCCCGCAGAAAGCTTTCTTT. Protein sequence: CASSLYLPQKAFF. The V and J genes are TRBV7-9 and TRBJ1-1, with unresolved D. Trimming stripped 2 bases from V and 9 bases from J, with 13 bases between. Germline assignment: CDR1 SEHNR and CDR2 FQNEAQ (reference sequence). The CDR3 contains 13 residues.

This chain links TRBV11-2 with TRBJ1-2; TRBD1 might be the D (5 bases). Germline V CDR1 and CDR2: SGHAT, FQNNGV. The CDR3 totals 18 residues. V was clipped by 2 bases and J by 7 bases, with 26 bases between them. CDR3 sequence reads: CASSLLGGTGGSTTGYTF. CDR3 bases: TGTGCCAGCAGCTTACTCGGAGGAACAGGTGGTTCTACTACTGGCTACACCTTC.